Here is one T cell receptor (beta chain) with its context. Antigen: not known. This specimen comes from a study of shared clonotypes between healthy human individuals. Overall study context: Each donor contributed plates that comprised three CD4 naive, three CD4 memory, two CD8 naive and one CD8 memory.

From germline, CDR1 is ENHRY and CDR2 SYGVKD. Trimming cost V 0 bases and J 2 bases; bases outside gene matches: 13. This CDR3 is 19 amino acids long. In the original analysis: With immunoSEQ giving junction-only sequences and no quality scores, filtering differed. Some clones are missing from TCRdb's copy, which holds only in-frame ones; the method was immunoSEQ multiplex PCR. Clonal size and the V and J genes are those of that table, whereas D and trimming came from the DNA. The repertoire holds around 2,000,000 clones, with about 95% as singletons. The naive CD8 population came from CD45RO-negative cells selected for CCR7, without terminally differentiated effector memory CD45RA+ cells. Study results and limitations: What naive subsets generally showed was a larger estimated richness than memory subsets showed.

The TCR sequence derives from a young man in good health. This chain uses TRBV10-3 with TRBJ2-1; TRBD2 matches 7 bases. The source material was naive CD8+ T cells sorted from blood. CDR3 region: CAISESIFSGQAAYNEQFF. For the CDR3, the DNA is TGTGCCATCAGTGAGTCTATCTTTAGCGGGCAGGCCGCCTACAATGAGCAGTTCTTC.